The 20 T cell receptor beta chains reported below all come from one sample, sequenced in a study of identical twins' blood T cells. TCRdb recomputed calls from the 5' RACE reads with MiXCR, one row per CDR3 protein. The repertoire holds around 380,000 distinct CDR3 sequences, approximately 30% seen once, with about 6% in the top ten. The sample was PBMCs. Receptors originate from a woman between 18 and 50 years old in good health.

V usage is TRBV6-5 and J usage is TRBJ2-7; D is perhaps TRBD1 or TRBD2 (5 bases each). V lost 6 bases and J lost 6, with 21 bases in between. CDR3 size: 15 residues. Looked up from germline, CDR1 is MNHEY and CDR2 is SVGAGI. The CDR3 sequence is CASSPGQGVTGEQYF. The CDR3 region has the DNA TGTGCCAGCAGCCCGGGGCAGGGTGTGACTGGCGAGCAGTACTTC.

In its sample, this clonotype was seen a few times. The chain has TRBV30 and TRBJ1-5; D is unresolved. Trimming cost V 5 bases and J 3 bases, with 11 bases left between them. Germline CDR1 and CDR2: GTSNPN and SVGIG (reference sequence). This CDR3 has 13 amino acids. The CDR3 sequence is CAWRQNLNQPQHF. In DNA form, the CDR3 reads TGTGCCTGGCGTCAGAACCTCAATCAGCCCCAGCATTTT.

In regard to this clonotype: This likely comes from a read error, as the CDR3 has no conserved phenylalanine or tryptophan at its end. The rearrangement joins TRBV20-1 to TRBJ1-2; D is perhaps TRBD1 (5 bases). This CDR3 region has 15 residues. V lost 0 bases and J 6 bases, leaving 17 bases between the germline ends. Germline V lookup: CDR1 DFQATT, CDR2 SNEGSKA (reference sequence). This chain's CDR3 is CSAREIRGADHGYTV. The DNA of the CDR3 is TGCAGTGCTAGAGAAATTAGGGGCGCGGACCATGGCTACACCGTC.

The rearrangement uses TRBV7-9 and TRBJ1-2; D gene ambiguous. V lost 0 bases and J lost 2, with 7 bases in between. This CDR3 has 14 residues. Germline loops: CDR1 SEHNR, CDR2 FQNEAQ (reference sequence). The chain's CDR3 is CASSLAFPNYGYTF. CDR3 DNA: TGTGCCAGCAGCTTAGCTTTCCCGAACTATGGCTACACCTTC. The whole variable domain, remainder taken from reference TRBV7-9 and TRBJ1-2, is DTGVSQNPRHKITKRGQNVTFRCDPISEHNRLYWYRQTLGQGPEFLTYFQNEAQLEKSRLLSDRFSAERPKGSFSTLEIQRTEQGDSAMYLCASSLAFPNYGYTFGSGTRLTVV.

This chain joins TRBV5-1 and TRBJ2-1, with 7 bases identical to TRBD2. From germline, CDR1 is SGHRS and CDR2 YFSETQ. The CDR3 loop spans 14 amino acids. The ends lost 0 bases at V and 11 bases at J; junction bases unmatched: 8. The CDR3 sequence: CASSLAQGLPKQFF. The CDR3 bases are TGCGCCAGCAGCTTGGCCCAGGGACTACCGAAGCAGTTCTTC.

This clonotype was seen a few times. J is TRBJ2-1 and V is TRBV20-1; D remains unclear. The CDR3 is 13 amino acids. The V gene's germline CDR1 is DFQATT and CDR2 SNEGSKA (reference sequence). Trimming took 6 bases from V and 5 from J, leaving 14 bases between them. The CDR3 loop is CSATGWPDNEQFF. CDR3 in DNA: TGCAGTGCGACCGGGTGGCCCGACAATGAGCAGTTCTTC.

This sequence joins TRBV7-2 and TRBJ2-1, with 13 bases identical to TRBD2. Germline assignment: CDR1 SGHTA and CDR2 FQGNSA. This CDR3 comprises 17 residues. The junction had 7 bases not matched to a gene; V was cut back by 1 base and J by 7 bases. The CDR3 DNA follows: TGTGCCAGCAGCTTAGTAGGACTAGCGGGAGTAACAAATGAGCAGTTCTTC. It translates to CASSLVGLAGVTNEQFF.

In this sample, this clonotype turned up a few times. The rearrangement joins TRBV9 to TRBJ2-3; maybe TRBD1 (6 bases). The germline CDR1 and CDR2 sequences are SGDLS and YYNGEE. V lost 2 bases, J lost 4 bases, and 11 bases lay in between. This CDR3 is 14 amino acids long. The CDR3 here is CASSVGRGADTQYF. DNA for the CDR3: TGTGCCAGCAGCGTCGGCAGGGGAGCAGATACGCAGTATTTT.

The sample holds a few counts of this clonotype. Germline is not matched at one junction end, which may reflect a read error. CDR3 bases: TGTAGTGCTAGTGAAGGGTTTGGTCAGCCCCAGCATTTT. This encodes CSASEGFGQPQHF. V usage is TRBV20-1 and J usage is TRBJ1-5; D gene ambiguous. This CDR3 has 13 residues. Germline V gives CDR1 DFQATT, CDR2 SNEGSKA (reference sequence).

This clonotype was counted at least ten times. V gene TRBV6-2 or TRBV6-3 combines with J gene TRBJ1-2; D call uncertain. V was clipped by 6 bases and J by 6 bases, with 14 bases between them. This CDR3 has 13 amino acids. Per germline, CDR1 MNHEY and CDR2 SVGEGT. CDR3 in amino acids: CASRRAPADGYTF. In DNA form, the CDR3 reads TGTGCCAGCAGACGAGCTCCTGCGGATGGCTACACCTTC.

V gene TRBV20-1 combines with J gene TRBJ2-1; 7 nucleotides match TRBD1. This CDR3 has 15 residues. Germline lookup yields CDR1 DFQATT and CDR2 SNEGSKA (reference sequence). With V trimmed by 6 bases and J by 0 bases, 8 bases remained unmatched. This chain's CDR3 is CSADGQEDSYNEQFF. CDR3 DNA: TGCAGTGCAGACGGACAGGAAGACTCCTACAATGAGCAGTTCTTC.

The V gene is TRBV10-3, the J gene TRBJ2-7, with TRBD1 matching 10 bases. CDR1 is ENHRY and CDR2 is SYGVKD in the germline V gene. Germline trimming cut 6 bases from V and 3 bases from J; bases unmatched to any gene: 8. The CDR3 length is 15 residues. The CDR3 loop reads CAISSIDRGLYEQYF. CDR3 coding DNA: TGTGCCATCAGCTCCATTGACAGGGGGCTCTACGAGCAGTACTTC.

This clonotype was seen only once. Since a much larger clone is just one base distant, this may be a read error. Without the conserved terminal phenylalanine or tryptophan, this CDR3 likely stems from a read error. J is TRBJ2-5 and V is TRBV29-1, with TRBD2 matching 11 bases. The germline V gene has CDR1 SQVTM and CDR2 ANQGSEA. The CDR3 extends over 13 amino acids. V was pared by 5 bases and J by 6 bases, with 5 bases of the junction left unmatched. CDR3: CSVPLAGGKTQYL. As DNA, the CDR3 is TGCAGCGTTCCGCTAGCGGGAGGAAAGACCCAGTACCTC.

V gene TRBV19 combines with J gene TRBJ2-3; 8 bases are shared with TRBD1. The trim removed 5 bases at V and 0 bases at J, leaving 7 bases unmatched. CDR3 size: 16 residues. The germline V gene encodes CDR1 LNHDA and CDR2 SQIVND (reference sequence). CDR3 nucleotide sequence: TGTGCCAGTAGTTCAAGGACAGGGCGAAGCACAGATACGCAGTATTTT. Its translation: CASSSRTGRSTDTQYF.

This clonotype was picked up a small number of times. The chain couples TRBV20-1 to TRBJ2-2; D call uncertain. The CDR3 has 14 amino acids. Germline-derived CDR1 and CDR2 are DFQATT and SNEGSKA (reference sequence). V lost 3 bases, J lost 4 bases, and 12 bases lay in between. CDR3 loop: CSASWRRGTGELFF. Written as DNA, the CDR3 is TGCAGTGCTAGCTGGCGTCGCGGCACCGGGGAGCTGTTTTTT.

As regards this clonotype: A read error may account for a junction end that differs from germline. The chain recombines TRBV5-1 with TRBJ2-7, with 7 bases aligning to TRBD1. Germline loops: CDR1 SGHRS, CDR2 YFSETQ. The CDR3 is 16 residues long. The CDR3 nucleotides are TGCGCTAGCAGCTTGGTCGGAACAGGGACAGCTACGAGGCAGTACTTC. Protein: CASSLVGTGTATRQYF.

This chain links TRBV11-2 with TRBJ2-1; D assignment may be TRBD1 or TRBD2 (5 bases each). Germline CDR1 is SGHAT and CDR2 is FQNNGV. The CDR3 is 17 residues long. Trimming left V 0 bases short and J 8 bases short, with 20 bases between. In DNA, the CDR3 is TGTGCCAGCAGCTTAGAGGCTTCAGCGCTCTTGGGGGATGAGCAGTTCTTC. The encoded protein is CASSLEASALLGDEQFF.

Points on this clonotype: It may be a read error: a sequence one base away is much more abundant. The chain couples TRBV12-3 or TRBV12-4 to TRBJ1-1, with D possibly matching TRBD1 (6 bases). This CDR3 has 11 residues. This CDR3 is CASRTGTGAFF. The DNA of the CDR3 is TGTGCCAGCAGGACAGGCACTGGAGCTTTCTTT.

The rearrangement links TRBV15 to TRBJ1-1; D may be TRBD1 (6 bases). The CDR3 extends over 12 amino acids. V was pared by 5 bases and J by 7 bases, with 11 bases between. The germline gives CDR1 LNHNV, CDR2 YYDKDF (reference sequence). CDR3 bases: TGTGCCACCAGCTCGGGACACTTTGAAGCTTTCTTT. Protein sequence: CATSSGHFEAFF.

The chain links TRBV6-5 to TRBJ1-3, with 9 bases that match TRBD1. The trim removed 5 bases at V and 8 bases at J, leaving 16 bases unmatched. The V gene's germline CDR1 is MNHEY and CDR2 SVGAGI. The CDR3 sequence is 17 residues long. This CDR3 is CASSRTGGLSYGDTIYF. The CDR3 DNA follows: TGTGCCAGCAGTCGCACAGGGGGCCTATCCTACGGGGACACCATATATTTT.